The 31 T cell receptor beta chains listed next were all sequenced from one sample in a study of follicular helper T cells after annual influenza vaccination. Clones were sequenced by immunoSEQ multiplex PCR, and TCRdb holds only the in-frame ones, with some missing. Of approximately 10,000 clones listed, more than 65% are singletons. The sample's time point: 2014-2015 season, pre-vaccination. The sample in question was CXCR5+ CD38- circulating T follicular helper cells from blood, obtained on the day of influenza vaccination. Subset indicated: circulating Tfh, non-naive CD4+CXCR5+PD-1+ (ICOS+CD38+ or ICOS-CD38-). The receptors were gathered from an adult who received the influenza vaccine.

The chain is built from TRBV5-5 and TRBJ1-2, with 7 bases matching TRBD1. From germline, CDR1 is SGHKS and CDR2 YYEKEE (reference sequence). The V gene end was trimmed by 0 bases and the J gene end by 0 bases; junction bases not matched to a gene: 2. The CDR3 totals 15 residues. The CDR3 sequence: CASSLGQGANYGYTF. The CDR3 nucleotides read TGTGCCAGCAGCTTGGGACAGGGCGCTAACTATGGCTACACCTTC.

The rearrangement joins TRBV5-8 to TRBJ2-7; 7 nucleotides agree with TRBD1. Germline V gene data show CDR1 as SGHTS and CDR2 as YDEGEE. The CDR3 is made up of 15 amino acids. Trimming took 4 bases from V and 0 from J; bases not matched to a gene: 7. The CDR3 DNA sequence: TGTGCCAGCAGCCTAACAGGGGTAAGCTCCTACGAGCAGTACTTC. This translates into CASSLTGVSSYEQYF.

V and J are TRBV7-3 and TRBJ2-1; 13 bases agree with TRBD2. CDR3 length: 15 amino acids. J lost 9 bases, V lost 5 bases, and 7 bases had no gene match. Germline assignment: CDR1 SGHTA and CDR2 FQGTGA. CDR3 in amino acids: CASSPTSGGATEQFF. In DNA, the CDR3 is TGTGCCAGCAGCCCTACTAGCGGGGGGGCCACTGAGCAGTTCTTC.

This clone appeared a single time. This chain joins TRBV29-1 and TRBJ2-1, with D tentatively TRBD2 (5 bases). The V end was cut by 6 bases, the J end by 0 bases, with 21 bases between. The CDR3 extends over 17 amino acids. Looked up from germline, CDR1 is SQVTM and CDR2 is ANQGSEA. CDR3 bases: TGCAGCGTGGACTCGGCGGGCCTAAGTAGCTCCTACAATGAGCAGTTCTTC. This gives the protein CSVDSAGLSSSYNEQFF.

The rearrangement uses TRBV30 and TRBJ2-7; 9 bases are shared with TRBD1. The CDR3 totals 16 residues. Trimming at V came to 2 bases and at J to 9 bases, leaving 17 bases not matched to a gene. Per germline, CDR1 GTSNPN and CDR2 SVGIG (reference sequence). DNA for the CDR3: TGTGCCTGGAGTTCCCCTCGATGGACAGGGGAGGCTGCGCAGTACTTC. The encoded protein is CAWSSPRWTGEAAQYF.

The V and J genes are TRBV5-1 and TRBJ1-1; tentative D call: TRBD1 (5 bases). Trimming took off 4 bases at V and 0 bases at J, with 13 bases between the two ends. CDR1 is SGHRS, CDR2 YFSETQ, per germline. The CDR3 runs to 15 residues. CDR3 residues: CASSPRSGLNTEAFF. The CDR3, as DNA: TGCGCCAGCAGCCCCCGCTCGGGGCTGAACACTGAAGCTTTCTTT. Full variable domain (remainder filled in from reference TRBV5-1 and TRBJ1-1): KAGVTQTPRYLIKTRGQQVTLSCSPISGHRSVSWYQQTPGQGLQFLFEYFSETQRNKGNFPGRFSGRQFSNSRSEMNVSTLELGDSALYLCASSPRSGLNTEAFFGQGTRLTVV.

The chain uses TRBV5-1 and TRBJ2-3; either TRBD1 or TRBD2 may fit D (6 bases each). The germline CDR1 and CDR2 sequences are SGHRS and YFSETQ. The ends were cut back, 4 bases at V and 5 bases at J, with 17 bases in the middle. The CDR3 is 15 amino acids. CDR3: CASSTRGQGRDTQYF. The DNA of the CDR3 is TGCGCCAGCAGCACACGGGGGCAGGGAAGAGATACGCAGTATTTT.

The V and J genes are TRBV20-1 and TRBJ1-1; D ambiguous. V was clipped by 5 bases and J by 2 bases, with 6 bases between them. Germline lookup yields CDR1 DFQATT and CDR2 SNEGSKA (reference sequence). The CDR3 runs to 11 residues. Here the CDR3 reads CSARSNTEAFF. The CDR3 nucleotides are TGCAGTGCTCGTAGTAACACTGAAGCTTTCTTT.

CDR3 DNA sequence: TGTGCCAGCAGCTTAATCCAGGACTCCTACGAGCAGTACTTC. Protein sequence: CASSLIQDSYEQYF. The chain links TRBV11-2 to TRBJ2-7; unclear D gene. CDR1 is SGHAT, CDR2 FQNNGV, per germline. Trimming cost V 2 bases and J 0 bases, with 8 bases left between them. The CDR3 is 14 amino acids.

For the CDR3, the DNA is TGCAGTGCTAGTATCAGCTACGAGCAGTACTTC. Amino acid sequence: CSASISYEQYF. The chain combines TRBV20-1 with TRBJ2-7, with no clear D. Trimming shortened V by 3 bases and J by 3 bases, and 6 bases separated the two germline ends. The CDR3 is 11 amino acids. From germline, CDR1 is DFQATT and CDR2 SNEGSKA (reference sequence).

The CDR3 sequence is CASSLAGGGPYEQYF. The CDR3 coding sequence is TGTGCCAGCAGCTTGGCCGGAGGGGGCCCCTACGAGCAGTACTTC. The chain recombines TRBV5-4 with TRBJ2-7; possible D gene TRBD1, 7 bases. Germline values: CDR1 SGHNT, CDR2 YYREEE (reference sequence). V was trimmed by 0 bases and J by 2 bases, leaving 12 bases between them. This CDR3 has 15 amino acids.

The rearrangement links TRBV2 to TRBJ2-3; 11 bases line up with TRBD2. With 6 bases clipped from V and 5 bases from J, the junction kept 4 bases outside the gene matches. From germline, CDR1 is SNHLY and CDR2 FYNNEI. This CDR3 has 14 amino acids. As DNA, the CDR3 is TGTGCCAGCAGCCTTAGCGGGGGGGGAGATACGCAGTATTTT. It translates to CASSLSGGGDTQYF. Complete variable domain (other parts from reference TRBV2 and TRBJ2-3): EPEVTQTPSHQVTQMGQEVILRCVPISNHLYFYWYRQILGQKVEFLVSFYNNEISEKSEIFDDQFSVERPDGSNFTLKIRSTKLEDSAMYFCASSLSGGGDTQYFGPGTRLTVL.

The J gene is TRBJ2-3, the V gene TRBV27; 11 bases fit TRBD2. V was pared by 2 bases and J by 5 bases, with 3 bases of the junction left unmatched. The CDR3 consists of 15 residues. Germline CDR1 is MNHEY and CDR2 is SMNVEV (reference sequence). As DNA, the CDR3 is TGTGCCAGCAGTTTACTAGCGGGAGGTGGAGATACGCAGTATTTT. It translates to CASSLLAGGGDTQYF.

V and J are TRBV28 and TRBJ2-5; no definite D call. V lost 3 bases to trimming and J lost 2 bases, with 7 bases between them. Germline loops: CDR1 MDHEN, CDR2 SYDVKM. CDR3 length equals 13 residues. CDR3 residues: CASSFTGQETQYF. CDR3 nucleotide sequence: TGTGCCAGCAGTTTTACCGGACAAGAGACCCAGTACTTC. Variable domain in full (rest from reference TRBV28 and TRBJ2-5): DVKVTQSSRYLVKRTGEKVFLECVQDMDHENMFWYRQDPGLGLRLIYFSYDVKMKEKGDIPEGYSVSREKKERFSLILESASTNQTSMYLCASSFTGQETQYFGPGTRLLVL.

The chain uses TRBV5-1 and TRBJ2-3, with D possibly TRBD2 on 6 matching bases. Germline CDR1 reads SGHRS; CDR2 reads YFSETQ. V lost 4 bases and J lost 0, with 12 bases in between. The CDR3 consists of 15 residues. CDR3: CASSPGGTSTDTQYF. The CDR3 nucleotides are TGCGCCAGCAGCCCCGGGGGAACTAGCACAGATACGCAGTATTTT. Supplemented by reference TRBV5-1 and TRBJ2-3, the full variable domain reads KAGVTQTPRYLIKTRGQQVTLSCSPISGHRSVSWYQQTPGQGLQFLFEYFSETQRNKGNFPGRFSGRQFSNSRSEMNVSTLELGDSALYLCASSPGGTSTDTQYFGPGTRLTVL.

The chain combines TRBV7-6 with TRBJ1-2; D is perhaps TRBD1 (6 bases). Trimming left V 3 bases short and J 3 bases short, with 11 bases between. Germline loops: CDR1 SGHVS, CDR2 FNYEAQ. The CDR3 runs 14 residues. In DNA form, the CDR3 reads TGTGCCAGCAGCTTCCCAGGGGCAGACTATGGCTACACCTTC. It encodes CASSFPGADYGYTF. Using reference TRBV7-6 and TRBJ1-2 for the parts outside the CDR3, the full variable domain is GAGVSQSPRYKVTKRGQDVALRCDPISGHVSLYWYRQALGQGPEFLTYFNYEAQQDKSGLPNDRFSAERPEGSISTLTIQRTEQRDSAMYRCASSFPGADYGYTFGSGTRLTVV.

The CDR3 here is CASSPRAMSYTF. CDR3 DNA: TGTGCCAGCAGTCCTCGCGCTATGAGCTACACCTTC. This chain uses TRBV28 with TRBJ1-2, with D unresolved. V lost 5 bases and J 9 bases, leaving 13 bases between the germline ends. This CDR3 contains 12 residues. CDR1 and CDR2 (germline): MDHEN, SYDVKM.

This rearrangement joins TRBV7-2 to TRBJ2-1; perhaps TRBD1 as D (6 bases). Looked up from germline, CDR1 is SGHTA and CDR2 is FQGNSA. This CDR3 is built from 13 residues. V was trimmed by 5 bases and J by 6 bases, leaving 11 bases between them. The CDR3 region is CASSLGAPNEQFF. The DNA of the CDR3 is TGTGCCAGCAGCCTGGGGGCCCCCAATGAGCAGTTCTTC.

The chain combines TRBV5-1 with TRBJ2-3; D is undetermined. Germline loops: CDR1 SGHRS, CDR2 YFSETQ. The V end was cut by 4 bases, the J end by 0 bases, with 9 bases between. This CDR3 is built from 14 residues. The CDR3 DNA follows: TGCGCCAGCAGCATGCCCCGAAGCACAGATACGCAGTATTTT. Residues: CASSMPRSTDTQYF.

The chain's CDR3 is CASRNRARGDTEAFF. Written as DNA, the CDR3 is TGTGCCAGCAGGAACCGGGCCCGAGGGGACACTGAAGCTTTCTTT. The chain recombines TRBV6-5 with TRBJ1-1; D possibly corresponds to TRBD1 (5 bases). The V gene's germline CDR1 is MNHEY and CDR2 SVGAGI. There are 15 residues in the CDR3. The ends were cut back, 6 bases at V and 3 bases at J, with 17 bases in the middle.

CDR3 loop: CASSRLPGTGSLEQYF. The CDR3, as DNA: TGCGCCAGCAGCCGCCTCCCCGGGACAGGGTCGCTCGAGCAGTACTTC. This chain joins TRBV4-1 and TRBJ2-7; TRBD1 matches at 9 bases. V lost 4 bases and J lost 6; bases outside the gene matches: 13. CDR3 length: 16 amino acids. Germline values: CDR1 MGHRA, CDR2 YSYEKL.

Here the CDR3 DNA reads TGTGCCAGCAGTTCGGCGGGGGGGACCGGGGATACGCAGTATTTT. This translates into CASSSAGGTGDTQYF. The genes are TRBV7-9 and TRBJ2-3, with 9 nucleotides matching TRBD2. Unmatched junction bases numbered 10, after V lost 6 bases and J lost 6 bases. CDR3 length equals 15 residues. Per germline, CDR1 SEHNR and CDR2 FQNEAQ (reference sequence).

The gene calls are TRBV7-2 and TRBJ1-5; unclear D gene. V lost 9 bases and J 3 bases, leaving 12 bases between the germline ends. The germline gives CDR1 SGHTA, CDR2 FQGNSA. The CDR3 sequence is 13 residues long. CDR3 DNA: TGTGCCAGTGGTAGATTCGACAATCAGCCCCAGCATTTT. This translates into CASGRFDNQPQHF.

The rearrangement links TRBV19 to TRBJ2-6, with TRBD1 matching 8 bases. V lost 6 bases to trimming and J lost 2 bases; unmatched junction nucleotides: 3. Germline CDR1 is LNHDA and CDR2 is SQIVND (reference sequence). This CDR3 region has 15 residues. DNA for the CDR3: TGTGCCAGTAGGCAGGGGGCGGCTGGGGCCAACGTCCTGACTTTC. Protein: CASRQGAAGANVLTF. Drawing the rest from reference TRBV19 and TRBJ2-6, the complete variable domain is DGGITQSPKYLFRKEGQNVTLSCEQNLNHDAMYWYRQDPGQGLRLIYYSQIVNDFQKGDIAEGYSVSREKKESFPLTVTSAQKNPTAFYLCASRQGAAGANVLTFGAGSRLTVL.

V gene TRBV5-1 combines with J gene TRBJ1-2; perhaps TRBD1 as D (6 bases). V dropped 2 bases and J dropped 4 bases, with 18 bases sitting between them. The CDR3 covers 16 residues. Germline V gene sequence: CDR1 SGHRS, CDR2 YFSETQ. CDR3 amino acids: CASSLDGAGAIYGYTF. CDR3 nucleotides: TGCGCCAGCAGCTTAGACGGGGCGGGGGCCATCTATGGCTACACCTTC.

The gene calls are TRBV18 and TRBJ2-7; 15 bases map to TRBD2. Germline V CDR1 and CDR2: KGHSH, LQKENI. Unmatched junction bases numbered 3, after V lost 1 base and J lost 5 bases. The CDR3 spans 16 residues. The CDR3: CASSPRTSGGADEQYF. Written as DNA, the CDR3 is TGTGCCAGCTCACCACGGACTAGCGGGGGGGCCGACGAGCAGTACTTC.

The chain joins TRBV7-2 to TRBJ1-1, with D perhaps matching TRBD1 (6 bases). Per germline, CDR1 SGHTA and CDR2 FQGNSA. V lost 4 bases, J lost 6 bases, and 24 bases lay in between. The CDR3 length is 17 residues. The DNA of the CDR3 is TGTGCCAGCAGCTCAACCAGTACCTTAGGGGCAGGGGCTGAAGCTTTCTTT. Amino acids: CASSSTSTLGAGAEAFF.

This chain joins TRBV27 and TRBJ1-4; TRBD1 matches at 10 bases. The germline V gene encodes CDR1 MNHEY and CDR2 SMNVEV (reference sequence). After removal of 0 bases from V and 7 bases from J, the junction contained 2 bases not matched to a gene. This CDR3 comprises 15 residues. CDR3 sequence reads: CASSLSGTGVEKLFF. The CDR3 nucleotides read TGTGCCAGCAGTTTATCCGGGACAGGGGTTGAAAAACTGTTTTTT.

This chain links TRBV11-1 with TRBJ2-6; D is possibly TRBD1 (5 bases). The V end was cut by 1 base, the J end by 1 base, with 8 bases between. Germline V CDR1 and CDR2: SGHAT, FQDESV (reference sequence). The CDR3 runs to 16 residues. CDR3: CASSLVGPSGANVLTF. The DNA of the CDR3 is TGTGCCAGCAGCTTAGTGGGGCCATCTGGGGCCAACGTCCTGACTTTC.

The chain joins TRBV27 to TRBJ2-2, with no clear D. The CDR3 covers 17 residues. Trimming removed 0 bases from V and 1 base from J, with 12 bases in between. The germline V gene has CDR1 MNHEY and CDR2 SMNVEV (reference sequence). CDR3 sequence: CASSLSRAELNTGELFF. The CDR3 region has the DNA TGTGCCAGCAGTTTATCCCGGGCAGAGCTGAACACCGGGGAGCTGTTTTTT.

The chain is built from TRBV7-3 and TRBJ2-1; D is perhaps TRBD1 (5 bases). V lost 6 bases to trimming and J lost 5 bases, with 11 bases between them. CDR3 length equals 13 residues. Germline-derived CDR1 and CDR2 are SGHTA and FQGTGA. CDR3 in DNA: TGTGCCAGCAGTGACGGACAAGACAATGAGCAGTTCTTC. This translates into CASSDGQDNEQFF.